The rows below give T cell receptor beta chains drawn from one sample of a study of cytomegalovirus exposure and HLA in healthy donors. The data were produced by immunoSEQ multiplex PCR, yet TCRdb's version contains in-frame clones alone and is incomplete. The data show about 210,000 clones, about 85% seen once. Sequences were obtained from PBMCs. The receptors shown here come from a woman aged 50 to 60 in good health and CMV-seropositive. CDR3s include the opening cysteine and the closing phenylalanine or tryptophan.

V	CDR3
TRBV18	CASSRGTGGMRGYTF
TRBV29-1	CSVAGDGNTIYF
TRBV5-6	CASSLISGEQPQHF
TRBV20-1	CSALFNNEQFF
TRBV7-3	CASRPNDRLGYTF
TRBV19	CASSPSGENADTQYF
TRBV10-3	CAISGDRDNYGYTF
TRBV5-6	CASRSVGTGANYGYTF
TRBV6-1	CASREYRGRNQPQHF
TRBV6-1	CASSLLTGNQPQHF
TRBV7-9	CASSSPGLDYNEQFF
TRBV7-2	CASTVTQYGYTF
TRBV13	CASSPGGNEQFF
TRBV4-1	CASSQAGTGAEKLFF
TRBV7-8	CASSLSGISGNTIYF
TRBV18	CASSGPREDEQFF
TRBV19	CASSRDYNEAFF
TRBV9	CASSKTGATEAFF
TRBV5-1	CASSLGTGGGTTEAFF
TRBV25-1	CASSRQGLSYGYTF
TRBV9	CASSVAGQAYNEQFF
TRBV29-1	CSVGGAGANVLTF
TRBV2	CASSDVFGNQPQHF
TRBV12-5	CASGLGQGPNEQFF
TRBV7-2	CASSQGLLTEAFF
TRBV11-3	CASSLEGTGFREQFF
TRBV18	CASSPDRLGLNEQFF
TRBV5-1	CASSLVGTGASYEQYF
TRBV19	CASSLRQGALNTEAFF
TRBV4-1	CASSQPGQVISKLFF
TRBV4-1	CASSHPRGPQHF
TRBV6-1	CASSETTWETQYF
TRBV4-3	CASSQEVLEGSDNTGELFF
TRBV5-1	CASSRGEGSTNEKLFF
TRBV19	CASSIAGTATNEKLFF
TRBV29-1	CSVEDPGGRMDTQYF
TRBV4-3	CASSQAPTTNTGELFF
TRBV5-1	CASSPTSTNEKLFF
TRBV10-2	CASSQGYSNQPQHF
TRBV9	CASSSGFGNTEAFF
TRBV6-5	CASSWSQATDTQYF
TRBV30	CAWSVSGFNEKLFF
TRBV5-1	CASSLVPTAPTSYEQYF
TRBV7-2	CASSLDPGTGLYF
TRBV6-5	CASSYDGTGGLRGYTF
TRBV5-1	CASSLADHRGYTF
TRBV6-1	CASELAGVDTQYF
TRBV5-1	CASSSTGGLKDTEAFF
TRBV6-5	CASSFDRYNEQFF
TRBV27	CASSPRQGLAGYTF
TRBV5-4	CASSLSEGTSTDTQYF
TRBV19	CASSIGVEGARRGYTF